Shown below are 3 T cell receptor beta chains from a single sample sequenced in a study of T cell responses to AZD1222 COVID-19 vaccine. Produced via immunoSEQ multiplex PCR; TCRdb's table is partial and in-frame only. There are 80,000 or so clones in the sample; about 84% occur only once, and around 2.8% lies in the top ten. The material was peripheral blood, obtained on day 0 of AZD1222 vaccination. The receptors shown here come from an adult in good health.

This clone was recorded once. The rearrangement links TRBV11-1 to TRBJ1-2; 9 nucleotides align to TRBD1. Germline V gene data show CDR1 as SGHAT and CDR2 as FQDESV (reference sequence). J lost 4 bases, V lost 5 bases, and 8 bases had no gene match. The CDR3 has 15 amino acids. Written as DNA, the CDR3 is TGTGCCAGCAGCGAAGGACAGGGGCTACTCTATGGCTACACCTTC. Residues: CASSEGQGLLYGYTF.

This clone was counted a few times. The V gene is TRBV5-6, the J gene TRBJ1-4; 10 nucleotides line up with TRBD1. Germline CDR1 reads SGHDT; CDR2 reads YYEEEE. The length of the CDR3 is 18 residues. Trimming at V came to 4 bases and at J to 0 bases, leaving 9 bases not matched to a gene. As DNA, the CDR3 is TGTGCCAGCAGCATAAGGACAGGGGGTCTCGCAACTAATGAAAAACTGTTTTTT. It encodes CASSIRTGGLATNEKLFF. Complete variable domain (other parts from reference TRBV5-6 and TRBJ1-4): DAGVTQSPTHLIKTRGQQVTLRCSPKSGHDTVSWYQQALGQGPQFIFQYYEEEERQRGNFPDRFSGHQFPNYSSELNVNALLLGDSALYLCASSIRTGGLATNEKLFFGSGTQLSVL.

This sequence joins TRBV18 and TRBJ2-3; TRBD2 matches 8 bases. The CDR3 totals 15 residues. The V segment lost 3 bases and the J segment 0 bases; nucleotides outside the gene matches: 2. The germline gives CDR1 KGHSH, CDR2 LQKENI. Here the CDR3 reads CASSPGLVSTDTQYF. CDR3 coding DNA: TGTGCCAGCTCACCGGGACTAGTAAGCACAGATACGCAGTATTTT.